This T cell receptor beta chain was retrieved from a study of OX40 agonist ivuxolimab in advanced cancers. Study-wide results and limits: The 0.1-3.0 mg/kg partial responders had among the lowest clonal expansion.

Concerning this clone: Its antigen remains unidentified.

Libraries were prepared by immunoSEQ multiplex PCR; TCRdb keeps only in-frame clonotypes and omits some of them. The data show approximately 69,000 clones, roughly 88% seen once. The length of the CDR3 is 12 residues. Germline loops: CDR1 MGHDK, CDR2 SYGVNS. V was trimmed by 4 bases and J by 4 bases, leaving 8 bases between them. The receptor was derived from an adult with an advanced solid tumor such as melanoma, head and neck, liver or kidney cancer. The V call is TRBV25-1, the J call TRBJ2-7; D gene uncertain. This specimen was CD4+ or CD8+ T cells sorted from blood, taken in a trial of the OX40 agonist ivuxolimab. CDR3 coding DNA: TGTGCCAGCAGTGTGGACGGATACGAGCAGTACTTC. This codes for CASSVDGYEQYF.